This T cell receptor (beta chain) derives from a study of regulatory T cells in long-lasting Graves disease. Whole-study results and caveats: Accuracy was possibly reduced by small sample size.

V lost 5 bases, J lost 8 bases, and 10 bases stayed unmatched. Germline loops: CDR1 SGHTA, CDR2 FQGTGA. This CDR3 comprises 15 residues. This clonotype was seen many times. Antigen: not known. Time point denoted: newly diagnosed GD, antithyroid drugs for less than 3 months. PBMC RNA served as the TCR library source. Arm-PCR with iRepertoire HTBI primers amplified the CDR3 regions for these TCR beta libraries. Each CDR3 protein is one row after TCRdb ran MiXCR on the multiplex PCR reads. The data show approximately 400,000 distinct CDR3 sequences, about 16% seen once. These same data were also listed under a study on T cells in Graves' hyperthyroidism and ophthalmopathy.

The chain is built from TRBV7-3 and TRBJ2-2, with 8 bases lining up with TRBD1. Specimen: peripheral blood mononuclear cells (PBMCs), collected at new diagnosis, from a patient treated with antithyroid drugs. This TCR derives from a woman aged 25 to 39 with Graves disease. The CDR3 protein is CASSVSGTGGGELFF. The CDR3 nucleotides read TGTGCCAGCAGCGTGTCCGGGACAGGAGGAGGGGAGCTGTTTTTT.